The rows below give T cell receptor beta chains drawn from one sample of a study of response to subunit inactivated influenza vaccine. TCRdb re-called the RT-PCR reads with MiXCR, one entry per CDR3 protein. Altogether around 790,000 distinct CDR3 sequences are present, about 20% being singletons, with the ten largest covering approximately 10%. Sequencing used PBMCs from blood, obtained roughly 5 days after vaccination. Receptors originate from a man between 45 and 60 years old who received an inactivated influenza vaccine. CDR3s include the opening cysteine and the closing phenylalanine or tryptophan. A D gene is named only where the DNA matches it firmly. The size entry is marked missing in some rows and otherwise reads once, few, many or a size class.

V	D	size	J	DNA	CDR3
TRBV7-9	TRBD1	few	TRBJ1-1	TGTGCCAGCAGCCCGCCCCGGACAGGGCGTTTTAGTACTGAAGCTTTCTTT	CASSPPRTGRFSTEAFF
TRBV7-9	NA	few	TRBJ2-1	TGTGCCAGCAGCTTAGTCCAGGGCCTAGCTGAGCAGTTCTTC	CASSLVQGLAEQFF
TRBV20-1	NA	many	TRBJ2-2	TGCAGTGCTAATTTCCGGGGGCGCGGGGAGCTGTTTTTT	CSANFRGRGELFF
TRBV28	NA	few	TRBJ2-7	TGTGCCAGCACCCCGGACGGAATCCCCTACGAGCAGTACTTC	CASTPDGIPYEQYF
TRBV7-2	NA	NA	TRBJ2-1	TGTGCCAGCAGCTTAGAGGCAGTGCCTTACAATGAGCAGTTCTTC	CASSLEAVPYNEQFF
TRBV5-1	NA	few	TRBJ2-7	TGCGCCAGCAGCTTGACCCAGGACTACACCCCCTACGAGCAGTACTTC	CASSLTQDYTPYEQYF
TRBV5-1	NA	few	TRBJ2-3	TGCGCCAGCAGCCAGGCATGGGGCGCCACAGATACGCAGTATTTT	CASSQAWGATDTQYF
TRBV20-1	NA	few	TRBJ1-1	TGCAGTGCTAGAGATTTAGGGTTAATTGAAGCTTTCTTT	CSARDLGLIEAFF
TRBV5-1	NA	NA	TRBJ1-2	TGCGCCAGCAGCTCCCGTCCCGGTGGCTATGGCTACACCTTC	CASSSRPGGYGYTF
TRBV27	NA	NA	TRBJ2-1	TGTGCAGGCCGGGGCCAAGACAATGAGCAGTTCTTC	CAGRGQDNEQFF
TRBV20-1	TRBD2	NA	TRBJ2-1	TGCAGTGCTAACATACCTGAGCGGGGGTTGTTCTTC	CSANIPERGLFF
TRBV7-3	NA	NA	TRBJ2-1	TGTGCCAGCAGCCCCACCCTGGGGCAGGGAAGAGGGGCCAATGAGCAGTTCTTC	CASSPTLGQGRGANEQFF
TRBV19	NA	NA	TRBJ2-3	TGTGCCAGTAGTATACTGAGTCTACAAGGAGATACGCAGTATTTT	CASSILSLQGDTQYF
TRBV27	NA	NA	TRBJ1-1	TGTGCCAGCAGTTCAATCGGCACTGAAGCTTTCTTT	CASSSIGTEAFF
TRBV6-2/TRBV6-3	NA	NA	TRBJ2-7	TGTGCCAGCAGTTACAAACTCCAGCAGTACTTC	CASSYKLQQYF
TRBV5-1	NA	NA	TRBJ2-1	TGCGCCAGCAGACAGGGTGGACTCTACAATGAGCAGTTCTTC	CASRQGGLYNEQFF
TRBV10-3	TRBD1	NA	TRBJ2-1	TGTGCCATCAGGACGGGACAGAACCTCTACAATGAGCAGTTCTTC	CAIRTGQNLYNEQFF
TRBV30	NA	NA	TRBJ1-5	TGTGCCTGGAGTGTTACGGGAAATCAGCCCCAGCATTTT	CAWSVTGNQPQHF
TRBV12-3/TRBV12-4	NA	many	TRBJ2-5	TGTGCCAGCAGTTTTCAGGGGTTACAAGAGACCCAGTACTTC	CASSFQGLQETQYF
TRBV12-3/TRBV12-4	NA	few	TRBJ2-7	TGTGCCAGCAGCCTCAGACAGAACTCCTACGAGCAGTACTTC	CASSLRQNSYEQYF
TRBV15	NA	few	TRBJ2-1	TGTGCCACCAGCAGATCAAGGGGTTTCGGCAAGGAGCAGTTCTTC	CATSRSRGFGKEQFF
TRBV28	TRBD2	many	TRBJ2-3	TGTGCCAGCAGTTCCCCCCCGCCTAGCGGGGGAAGAGGTACGCAGTATTTT	CASSSPPPSGGRGTQYF
TRBV7-9	NA	NA	TRBJ2-1	TGTGCCAGCAGCTTAGTGGCGGGATCTAGTGGGAATGAGCAGTTCTTC	CASSLVAGSSGNEQFF
TRBV19	NA	NA	TRBJ2-1	TGTGCCAGTAGTATTGGCAGGGGTTGGCACAATGAGCAGTTCTTC	CASSIGRGWHNEQFF
TRBV7-9	NA	few	TRBJ2-1	TGTGCCAGCAGTTCCCCCTATCCCCGTAGGGATGAGCAGTTCTTC	CASSSPYPRRDEQFF
TRBV11-2	TRBD2	NA	TRBJ2-2	TGTGCCAGCAGCACCACGGGGGGGTACACCGGGGAGCTGTTTTTT	CASSTTGGYTGELFF
TRBV29-1	TRBD1	few	TRBJ2-7	TGCAGCGTTGAGCTGAGGGGGCGCCGGGAGCAGTACTTC	CSVELRGRREQYF
TRBV20-1	NA	NA	TRBJ2-5	TGCAGTGCATATGCACGGGGACGACAAGAGACCCAGTACTTC	CSAYARGRQETQYF
TRBV20-1	NA	few	TRBJ1-1	TGCAGTGCTAGTAACCAAATAGGGACTGAAGCTTTCTTT	CSASNQIGTEAFF
TRBV20-1	NA	few	TRBJ2-7	TGCAGTGCTAGAGATTTTGCGGGTCCCTCCTACGAGCAGTACTTC	CSARDFAGPSYEQYF
TRBV20-1	TRBD1	few	TRBJ2-4	TGCAGTGCTAGCCCACGGACAGGGCCAGCCAAAAACATTCAGTACTTC	CSASPRTGPAKNIQYF
TRBV9	TRBD2	NA	TRBJ2-1	TGTGCCAGCAGCGAGCGGGAGGGTCCCTACAATGAGCAGTTCTTC	CASSEREGPYNEQFF
TRBV15	NA	few	TRBJ1-5	TGTGCCACCAGCAGAGATCAGACTGGGACTCAGCCCCAGCATTTT	CATSRDQTGTQPQHF
TRBV20-1	TRBD2	few	TRBJ2-1	TGCAGTGCCACGGGGACTAGCGGGGTGAATGAGCAGTTCTTC	CSATGTSGVNEQFF
TRBV5-1	TRBD1	NA	TRBJ1-2	TGCGCCAGCAGCTTGGCCGGGACAGGGCAGAGGTATGGCTACACCTTC	CASSLAGTGQRYGYTF
TRBV2	NA	NA	TRBJ1-2	TGTGCCAGCAGTGAATTGACAGAGTACTATGGCTACACCTTC	CASSELTEYYGYTF
TRBV5-1	TRBD2	few	TRBJ2-1	TGCGCCAGCAGCCCCCTGGGCGGAAGCGGGGGGGCCTACAATGAGCAGTTCTTC	CASSPLGGSGGAYNEQFF
TRBV12-3/TRBV12-4	NA	few	TRBJ2-7	TGTGCCAGCAGAGGGGACTTAGTCTCCTACGAGCAGTACTTC	CASRGDLVSYEQYF
TRBV11-1	TRBD1	NA	TRBJ2-3	TGTGCCAGCAGCCGGACAGGGGTGGAAGATACGCAGTATTTT	CASSRTGVEDTQYF
TRBV29-1	NA	few	TRBJ2-7	TGCAGCGTTGAAGAAACGGGGGGCGGCGAGCAGTACTTC	CSVEETGGGEQYF
TRBV4-2	TRBD2	NA	TRBJ2-1	TGTGCCAGCAGCCAAGATTTGGGGAGACTAGCGGGAGGCAATGAGCAGTTCTTC	CASSQDLGRLAGGNEQFF
TRBV7-2	NA	many	TRBJ2-3	TGTGCCAGCAGCTTAGTGGGGGCAGATACGCAGTATTTT	CASSLVGADTQYF
TRBV20-1	NA	NA	TRBJ1-2	TGCAGTGCCCCCTCCGGGACACGCTATGGCTACACCTTC	CSAPSGTRYGYTF
TRBV20-1	NA	NA	TRBJ2-3	TGCAGTGCTAGAGCGGCGGGTTCCGATACGCAGTATTTT	CSARAAGSDTQYF
TRBV7-2	NA	NA	TRBJ2-5	TGTGCCAGCAGCTGGAGGTACCAAGAGACCCAGTACTTC	CASSWRYQETQYF
TRBV28	NA	NA	TRBJ2-7	TGTGCCAGCAAGAGGGGGGGGAACTACGAGCAGTACTTC	CASKRGGNYEQYF
TRBV6-2/TRBV6-3	NA	NA	TRBJ2-7	TGTGCCAGCAGCTATACCGGGATCACCTACGAGCAGTACTTC	CASSYTGITYEQYF
TRBV11-2	TRBD1	NA	TRBJ2-6	TGTGCCAGCAGCCCCGCCAGGGGGCATTGGTCTGGGGCCAACGTCCTGACTTTC	CASSPARGHWSGANVLTF
TRBV9	NA	NA	TRBJ2-5	TGTGCCAGCAGCGTAGCCCCGTGGGACCAAGAGACCCAGTACTTC	CASSVAPWDQETQYF
TRBV5-1	TRBD2	few	TRBJ2-3	TGCGCCAGCAGCTTTAGCGGGTTTACAGATACGCAGTATTTT	CASSFSGFTDTQYF
TRBV6-5	NA	few	TRBJ2-7	TGTGCCAGCAGTTACTCGTCCAGGGGCCGGTACGAGCAGTACTTC	CASSYSSRGRYEQYF
TRBV20-1	NA	NA	TRBJ1-1	TGCAGTGCTAGAGATCATAGCAGGGGTGGTACTGAAGCTTTCTTT	CSARDHSRGGTEAFF
TRBV2	NA	NA	TRBJ2-3	TGTGCCAGCAGTGCCAGGGGATTATTGGGCACAGATACGCAGTATTTT	CASSARGLLGTDTQYF
TRBV11-2	TRBD1	NA	TRBJ1-1	TGTGCCAGCAGCTTCGCAGGGGGCGCGGGGGGCACTGAAGCTTTCTTT	CASSFAGGAGGTEAFF
TRBV10-3	NA	few	TRBJ2-6	TGTGCCATCAGTGACCCAGCTGGGGCCAACGTCCTGACTTTC	CAISDPAGANVLTF